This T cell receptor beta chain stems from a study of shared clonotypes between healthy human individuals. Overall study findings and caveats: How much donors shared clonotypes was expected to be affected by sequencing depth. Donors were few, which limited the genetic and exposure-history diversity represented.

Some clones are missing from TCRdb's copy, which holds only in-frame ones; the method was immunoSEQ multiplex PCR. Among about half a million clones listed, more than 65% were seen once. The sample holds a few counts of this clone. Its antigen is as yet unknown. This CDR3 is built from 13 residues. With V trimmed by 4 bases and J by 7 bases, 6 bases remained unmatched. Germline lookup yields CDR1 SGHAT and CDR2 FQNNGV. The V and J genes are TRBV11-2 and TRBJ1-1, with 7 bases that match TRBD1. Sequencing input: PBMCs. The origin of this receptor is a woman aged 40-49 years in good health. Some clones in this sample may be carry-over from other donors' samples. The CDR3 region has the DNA TGTGCCAGCAGCTGGGGGACAGCCTATGAAGCTTTCTTT. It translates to CASSWGTAYEAFF.